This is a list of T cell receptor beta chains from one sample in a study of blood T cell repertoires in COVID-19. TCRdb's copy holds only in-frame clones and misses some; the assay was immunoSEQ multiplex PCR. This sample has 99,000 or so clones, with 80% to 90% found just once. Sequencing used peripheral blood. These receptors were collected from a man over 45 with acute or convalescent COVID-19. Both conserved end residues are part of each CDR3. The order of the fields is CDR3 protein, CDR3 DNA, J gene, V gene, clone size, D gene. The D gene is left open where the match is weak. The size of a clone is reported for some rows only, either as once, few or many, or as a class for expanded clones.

CASSTGTYPRYTF TGTGCCAGCAGCACGGGGACATACCCGAGGTACACCTTC TRBJ1-2 TRBV28 . .
CASSGTGGNYGYTF TGCGCCAGCAGTGGAACAGGGGGAAACTATGGCTACACCTTC TRBJ1-2 TRBV10-2 . TRBD1
CSASLSGNQPQHF TGCAGTGCTAGTCTTTCGGGGAATCAGCCCCAGCATTTT TRBJ1-5 TRBV20-1 . .
CASSLYCRLWAIYF TGTGCCAGCAGCTTGTACTGCAGGTTATGGGCCATATATTTT TRBJ1-3 TRBV5-4 . .
CASSFRAGGYEQYF TGCGCCAGCAGCTTTCGGGCAGGGGGGTACGAGCAGTACTTC TRBJ2-7 TRBV5-1 . .
CASSPRGTGGGGYTF TGTGCCAGCAGCCCGAGAGGGACAGGGGGTGGTGGCTACACCTTC TRBJ1-2 TRBV3-1/TRBV3-2 . TRBD1
CASSWGGQAFF TGTGCCAGCAGTTGGGGGGGCCAAGCTTTCTTT TRBJ1-1 TRBV6-5 few .
CASSIPGGQGYGNRNEQFF TGTGCCAGTAGTATACCCGGGGGACAGGGGTATGGGAATCGGAATGAGCAGTTCTTC TRBJ2-1 TRBV19 . TRBD1
CASSRETGQNTGELFF TGTGCCAGCAGCCGAGAAACGGGACAAAACACCGGGGAGCTGTTTTTT TRBJ2-2 TRBV7-6 . .
CSASRGTSPLHF TGCAGTGCTAGTCGGGGGACTTCACCCCTCCACTTT TRBJ1-6 TRBV20-1 . .
CASSLGSGNWNTIYF TGTGCCAGCAGCTTAGGGTCCGGGAATTGGAACACCATATATTTT TRBJ1-3 TRBV7-9 . .
CASSQAQGQLGTEAFF TGTGCCAGCAGCCAAGCCCAGGGACAACTGGGAACTGAAGCTTTCTTT TRBJ1-1 TRBV4-2 . .
CSAMTGNYGYTF TGCAGCGCAATGACAGGGAACTATGGCTACACCTTC TRBJ1-2 TRBV29-1 . TRBD1
CASSEADRNQPQHF TGTGCCAGCAGTGAAGCTGACAGAAATCAGCCCCAGCATTTT TRBJ1-5 TRBV6-1 . .
CASGGVGETQYF TGTGCCTCGGGGGGGGTTGGTGAGACCCAGTACTTC TRBJ2-5 TRBV2 . TRBD2
CASSSGTGRLNTGELFF TGTGCCAGCAGTTCCGGGACAGGGAGATTGAACACCGGGGAGCTGTTTTTT TRBJ2-2 TRBV2 . TRBD1
CASSRDNYEQYF TGTGCCAGCAGTCGGGACAACTACGAGCAGTACTTC TRBJ2-7 TRBV12-3/TRBV12-4 . .
CASSLGPPSGGNEQFF TGTGCCAGCAGCTTAGGCCCCCCTAGCGGGGGGAATGAGCAGTTCTTC TRBJ2-1 TRBV11-2 . TRBD2
CASSLDARSQETQYF TGCGCCAGCAGCTTGGATGCCAGGTCCCAAGAGACCCAGTACTTC TRBJ2-5 TRBV5-1 . .
CAAHDRVNYTF TGTGCCGCCCACGATCGGGTAAACTACACCTTC TRBJ1-2 TRBV10-3 . .
CASSRDRESYYGYTF TGTGCCAGCAGCCGGGACAGAGAGAGTTACTATGGCTACACCTTC TRBJ1-2 TRBV9 . TRBD1
CASSYQTADTQYF TGTGCCAGCAGCTACCAGACTGCAGATACGCAGTATTTT TRBJ2-3 TRBV4-2 . .
CASSLEQQGQPQREVPLF TGTGCCAGCAGCTTGGAACAACAGGGACAGCCTCAGCGGGAGGTCCCATTGTTT TRBJ2-3 TRBV5-5 . TRBD2
CASSPGFISEKLFF TGTGCCAGCAGTCCAGGGTTTATTTCTGAAAAACTGTTTTTT TRBJ1-4 TRBV6-5 . .
CASSPQGAANTGELFF TGTGCCAGCTCACCACAGGGGGCCGCGAACACCGGGGAGCTGTTTTTT TRBJ2-2 TRBV18 . TRBD1
CASSLAALAGDRYEQYF TGCGCCAGCAGCTTGGCCGCACTAGCGGGAGATCGGTACGAGCAGTACTTC TRBJ2-7 TRBV5-1 . TRBD2
CASSQGLAAPGTTDTQYF TGTGCCAGCAGCCAGGGACTAGCGGCCCCCGGCACCACAGATACGCAGTATTTT TRBJ2-3 TRBV7-6 . TRBD2
CASSLAAGSISYEQYF TGCGCCAGCAGCTTGGCCGCAGGGTCCATCTCCTACGAGCAGTACTTC TRBJ2-7 TRBV5-1 . .
CASYSGTRTDTQYF TGTGCCAGCTACAGCGGGACTCGCACAGATACGCAGTATTTT TRBJ2-3 TRBV5-6 . TRBD2
CASSSGLAGGETQYF TGTGCCAGCAGCTCGGGACTAGCGGGAGGGGAGACCCAGTACTTC TRBJ2-5 TRBV7-8 . TRBD2
CASSQARPSGLRDTQYF TGCGCCAGCAGCCAAGCCCGCCCTAGCGGGTTGAGAGATACGCAGTATTTT TRBJ2-3 TRBV4-1 . TRBD2
CASRRDIRSSYEQYF TGTGCCAGCAGGAGGGACATTAGGAGCTCCTACGAGCAGTACTTC TRBJ2-7 TRBV6-5 . .